This T cell receptor (beta chain) was identified during a study of blood T cell repertoires in COVID-19. Across the whole study: The United States, Italy and Spain were the sources of the acute and convalescent COVID-19 samples. T cells, B-cell-depleted T cells, or PBMCs supplied cDNA or gDNA.

Per the authors' pipeline: Estimates of nucleated cell counts were drawn from the amplification of reference gene primers. This table comes from immunoSEQ multiplex PCR, and its TCRdb copy is limited to in-frame clones, with some not included. The V and J calls and clone size come from that table; D and trimming were worked out from the DNA. The sample gives roughly 190,000 clones, over 80% of which show up once; approximately 7.8% is in the top ten. CDR3 length: 15 residues. Per the germline V gene, CDR1 is SGHRS and CDR2 is YFSETQ. V lost 0 bases to trimming and J lost 0 bases, with 8 bases between them. It was during active infection that Seattle patients were enrolled and then longitudinally followed.

Sequences were obtained from peripheral blood. The chain uses TRBV5-1 and TRBJ2-3; a weak D match, TRBD1 (6 bases). The TCR was taken from a woman aged 55-69 years with COVID-19, enrolled during active disease. CDR3 nucleotide sequence: TGCGCCAGCAGCTTGGTACAGGGAAGCACAGATACGCAGTATTTT. Translation: CASSLVQGSTDTQYF.